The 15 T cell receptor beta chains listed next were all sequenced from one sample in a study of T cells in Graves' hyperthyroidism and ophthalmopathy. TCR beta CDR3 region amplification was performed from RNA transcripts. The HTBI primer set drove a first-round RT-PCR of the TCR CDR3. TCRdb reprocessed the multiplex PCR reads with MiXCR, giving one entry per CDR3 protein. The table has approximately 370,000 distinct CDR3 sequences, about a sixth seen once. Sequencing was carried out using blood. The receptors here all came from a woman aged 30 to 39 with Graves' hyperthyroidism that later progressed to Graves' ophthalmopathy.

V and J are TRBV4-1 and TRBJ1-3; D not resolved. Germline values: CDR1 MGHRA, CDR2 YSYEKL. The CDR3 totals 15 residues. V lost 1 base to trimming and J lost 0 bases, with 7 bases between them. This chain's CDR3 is CASSQGPSSGNTIYF. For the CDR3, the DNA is TGCGCCAGCAGCCAAGGACCGAGCTCTGGAAACACCATATATTTT.

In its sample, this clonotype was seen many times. The CDR3 DNA sequence: TGCGCCAGCAGCGCCGGACTAGCCGACAATGAGCAGTTCTTC. This gives the protein CASSAGLADNEQFF. The chain has TRBV5-1 and TRBJ2-1; the match to TRBD2 covers 8 bases. There are 14 residues in the CDR3. Germline V gives CDR1 SGHRS, CDR2 YFSETQ. V gave up 4 bases and J gave up 5 bases; unmatched junction bases: 5.

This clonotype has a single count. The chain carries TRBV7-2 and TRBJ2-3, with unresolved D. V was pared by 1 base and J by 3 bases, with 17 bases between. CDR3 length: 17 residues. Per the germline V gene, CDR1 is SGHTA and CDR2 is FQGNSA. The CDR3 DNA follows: TGTGCCAGCAGCTTAGAGTACTCGCTCCCAAGTACAGATACGCAGTATTTT. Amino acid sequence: CASSLEYSLPSTDTQYF.

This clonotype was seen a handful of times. The chain's CDR3 is CASSQQGVYEQYF. For the CDR3, the DNA is TGTGCCAGCAGCCAACAGGGGGTGTACGAGCAGTACTTC. The J gene is TRBJ2-7, the V gene TRBV14; 7 nucleotides line up with TRBD1. V was clipped by 2 bases and J by 4 bases; unmatched bases: 2. Per the germline V gene, CDR1 is SGHDN and CDR2 is FVKESK. This CDR3 has 13 amino acids. Drawing the rest from reference TRBV14 and TRBJ2-7, the complete variable domain is EAGVTQFPSHSVIEKGQTVTLRCDPISGHDNLYWYRRVMGKEIKFLLHFVKESKQDESGMPNNRFLAERTGGTYSTLKVQPAELEDSGVYFCASSQQGVYEQYFGPGTRLTVT.

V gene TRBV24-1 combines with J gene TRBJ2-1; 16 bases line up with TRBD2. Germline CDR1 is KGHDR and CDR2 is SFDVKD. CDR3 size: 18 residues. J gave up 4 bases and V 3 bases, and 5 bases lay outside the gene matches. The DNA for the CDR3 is TGTGCCACCAGTGATCTCGGGACTAGCGGGGGGGGATACAATGAGCAGTTCTTC. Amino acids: CATSDLGTSGGGYNEQFF.

The CDR3 reads CASSLGSGSKVEQYF. In nucleotides, the CDR3 is TGTGCCAGCAGCTTAGGTTCCGGGAGCAAGGTCGAGCAGTACTTC. The rearrangement links TRBV7-2 to TRBJ2-7; TRBD2 is a possible D gene (6 bases). Germline V gives CDR1 SGHTA, CDR2 FQGNSA. There are 15 residues in the CDR3. Trimming left V 1 base short and J 6 bases short, with 16 bases between.

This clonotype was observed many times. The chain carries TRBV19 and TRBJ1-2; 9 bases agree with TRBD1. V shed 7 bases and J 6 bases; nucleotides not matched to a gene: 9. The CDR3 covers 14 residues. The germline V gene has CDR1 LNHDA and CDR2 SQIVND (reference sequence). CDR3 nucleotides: TGTGCCAGTAAACGCAGGGACAGGGAAGATGGCTACACCTTC. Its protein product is CASKRRDREDGYTF.

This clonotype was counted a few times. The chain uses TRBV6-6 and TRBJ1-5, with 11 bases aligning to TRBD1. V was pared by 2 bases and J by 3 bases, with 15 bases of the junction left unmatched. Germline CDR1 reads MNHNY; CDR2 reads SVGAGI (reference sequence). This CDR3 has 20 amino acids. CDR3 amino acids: CASSYNGYAGQGVDNQPQHF. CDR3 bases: TGTGCCAGCAGTTACAACGGGTACGCGGGACAGGGGGTCGACAATCAGCCCCAGCATTTT.

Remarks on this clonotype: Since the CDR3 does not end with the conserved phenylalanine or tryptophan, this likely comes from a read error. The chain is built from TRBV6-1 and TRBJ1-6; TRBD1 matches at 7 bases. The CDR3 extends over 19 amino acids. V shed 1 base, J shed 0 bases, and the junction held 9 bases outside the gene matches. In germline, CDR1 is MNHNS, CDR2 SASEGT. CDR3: CASSEVGQLDSSYNSPLHL. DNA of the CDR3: TGTGCCAGCAGTGAAGTGGGACAGCTAGATAGCTCCTATAATTCACCCCTCCACCTT.

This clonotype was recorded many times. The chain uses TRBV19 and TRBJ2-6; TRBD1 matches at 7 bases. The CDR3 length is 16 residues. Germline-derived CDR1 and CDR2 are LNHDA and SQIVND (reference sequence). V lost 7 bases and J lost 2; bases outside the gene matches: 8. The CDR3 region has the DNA TGTGCCAGTACGGACAGGCCCTTCCCTGGGGCCAACGTCCTGACTTTC. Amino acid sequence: CASTDRPFPGANVLTF.

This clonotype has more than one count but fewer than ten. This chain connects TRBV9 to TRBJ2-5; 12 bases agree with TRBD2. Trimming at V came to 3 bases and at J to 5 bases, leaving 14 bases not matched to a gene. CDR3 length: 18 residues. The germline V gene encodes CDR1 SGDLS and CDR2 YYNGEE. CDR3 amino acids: CASSERGRLAGVEETQYF. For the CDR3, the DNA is TGTGCCAGCAGCGAAAGGGGCCGACTAGCGGGAGTGGAGGAGACCCAGTACTTC.

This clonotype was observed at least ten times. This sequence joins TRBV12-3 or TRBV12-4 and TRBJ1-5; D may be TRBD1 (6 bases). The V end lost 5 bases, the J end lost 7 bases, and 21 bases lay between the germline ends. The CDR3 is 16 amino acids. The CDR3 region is CASSPHSGGGRQPQHF. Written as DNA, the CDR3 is TGTGCCAGCAGTCCACATTCTGGGGGCGGTCGACAGCCCCAGCATTTT.

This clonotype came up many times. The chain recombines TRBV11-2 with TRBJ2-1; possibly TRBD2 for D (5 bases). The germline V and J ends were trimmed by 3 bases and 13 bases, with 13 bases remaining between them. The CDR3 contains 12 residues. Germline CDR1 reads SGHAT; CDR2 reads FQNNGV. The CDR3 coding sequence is TGTGCCAGCAGCTTGGAGGTAACGGGACAGTTCTTC. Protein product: CASSLEVTGQFF.

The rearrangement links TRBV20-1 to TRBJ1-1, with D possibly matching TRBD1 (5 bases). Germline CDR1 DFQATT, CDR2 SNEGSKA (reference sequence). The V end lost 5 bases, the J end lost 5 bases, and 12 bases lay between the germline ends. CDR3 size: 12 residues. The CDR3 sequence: CSAGGGGTEAFF. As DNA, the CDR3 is TGCAGTGCTGGGGGGGGAGGTACTGAAGCTTTCTTT.

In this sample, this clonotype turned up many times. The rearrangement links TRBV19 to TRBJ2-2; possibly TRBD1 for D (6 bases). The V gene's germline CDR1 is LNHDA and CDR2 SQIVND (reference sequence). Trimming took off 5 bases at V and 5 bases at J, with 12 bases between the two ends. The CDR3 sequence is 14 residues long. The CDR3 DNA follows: TGTGCCAGTAGTCAGGGGTCGGTAACCGGGGAGCTGTTTTTT. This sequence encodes CASSQGSVTGELFF.